This entry lists 12 T cell receptor beta chains sequenced from one sample in a study of blood T cell repertoires in COVID-19. TCRdb keeps only in-frame clones here, not all; method: immunoSEQ multiplex PCR. In the table there are roughly 260,000 clones, about 87% of which are singletons. Sequencing was carried out using peripheral blood. The receptor source for this set is a woman in her forties or fifties with acute or convalescent COVID-19.

The V gene is TRBV2, the J gene TRBJ2-7; 7 bases match TRBD1. V trimming: 6 bases; J trimming: 4 bases; junction bases outside the gene matches: 3. CDR3 length: 12 amino acids. The germline CDR1 and CDR2 sequences are SNHLY and FYNNEI. The CDR3 loop reads CASRDRNYEQYF. CDR3 in DNA: TGTGCCAGCAGGGACAGGAATTACGAGCAGTACTTC.

V usage is TRBV29-1 and J usage is TRBJ1-1; D is undetermined. Germline CDR1 SQVTM, CDR2 ANQGSEA. There are 12 residues in the CDR3. Trimming pared 3 bases from V and 4 bases from J, leaving 9 bases between. Here the CDR3 DNA reads TGCAGCGTTGACAAGGGAGCCACTGAAGCTTTCTTT. It translates to CSVDKGATEAFF.

J is TRBJ1-4 and V is TRBV6-6; maybe TRBD1 (5 bases). From germline, CDR1 is MNHNY and CDR2 SVGAGI (reference sequence). The CDR3 has 14 residues. Trimming stripped 6 bases from V and 8 bases from J, with 16 bases between. The CDR3 region is CASRPTGVWEKLFF. CDR3 bases: TGTGCCAGCAGACCTACAGGTGTTTGGGAAAAACTGTTTTTT.

J is TRBJ2-3 and V is TRBV9, with unresolved D. This CDR3 is built from 14 residues. Deletions cut 0 bases from V and 2 bases from J, with 7 bases between. Germline V gene sequence: CDR1 SGDLS, CDR2 YYNGEE. Written as DNA, the CDR3 is TGTGCCAGCAGCGTAGGTCTAACCACAGATACGCAGTATTTT. Encoded protein: CASSVGLTTDTQYF.

The chain carries TRBV6-6 and TRBJ2-2; possible D gene TRBD1, 6 bases. Trimming shortened V by 8 bases and J by 5 bases, and 15 bases separated the two germline ends. CDR3 length: 14 residues. Germline values: CDR1 MNHNY, CDR2 SVGAGI (reference sequence). The CDR3 DNA is TGTGCCAGCCAGTATGCCAGGGGTACCGGGGAGCTGTTTTTT. It encodes CASQYARGTGELFF.

The genes are TRBV4-3 and TRBJ1-4; D possibly corresponds to TRBD1 (6 bases). The CDR3 extends over 16 amino acids. Trimming cost V 0 bases and J 2 bases, with 10 bases left between them. CDR1 is LGHNA, CDR2 YSLEER, per germline. The CDR3 is CASSQEPRGTNEKLFF. In DNA form, the CDR3 reads TGCGCCAGCAGCCAAGAACCGAGGGGGACTAATGAAAAACTGTTTTTT.

The chain recombines TRBV3-1 (or the pseudogene TRBV3-2) with TRBJ2-7, with 7 bases matching TRBD2. This CDR3 is 15 amino acids long. The ends lost 1 base at V and 3 bases at J; junction bases unmatched: 6. Germline V CDR1 and CDR2: LGHDT, YNNKEL (reference sequence). The CDR3 DNA follows: TGTGCCAGCAGCCAAGTGGCTAGCGGAAACTACGAGCAGTACTTC. Translating it yields CASSQVASGNYEQYF.

This clone has more than one count but fewer than ten. This chain connects TRBV4-2 to TRBJ2-5; 12 bases fit TRBD2. The ends lost 1 base at V and 0 bases at J; junction bases unmatched: 6. Germline values: CDR1 LGHNA, CDR2 YNFKEQ. CDR3 size: 18 residues. The CDR3 DNA sequence: TGTGCCAGCAGCCAAGGGCTAGCGGGAGGGACGTACCAAGAGACCCAGTACTTC. Protein sequence: CASSQGLAGGTYQETQYF.

The chain uses TRBV20-1 and TRBJ2-7; 7 bases fit TRBD2. V shed 3 bases and J 3 bases; nucleotides not matched to a gene: 8. Germline V gene data show CDR1 as DFQATT and CDR2 as SNEGSKA (reference sequence). The length of the CDR3 is 14 residues. CDR3 in amino acids: CSASWRERVYEQYF. CDR3 in DNA: TGCAGTGCTAGTTGGCGGGAGAGAGTCTACGAGCAGTACTTC.

This chain links TRBV7-2 with TRBJ1-4; the D gene is possibly TRBD1 (5 bases). This CDR3 region has 15 residues. Between the trimmed V and J ends, which lost 0 bases and 4 bases, there was a span of 9 bases. Germline V lookup: CDR1 SGHTA, CDR2 FQGNSA. The CDR3 DNA is TGTGCCAGCAGCTTAGCATGGGGGGGTAATGAAAAACTGTTTTTT. Translation gives CASSLAWGGNEKLFF.

The V gene is TRBV3-1 (or the pseudogene TRBV3-2), the J gene TRBJ1-1; D is possibly TRBD1 (6 bases). CDR1 LGHDT and CDR2 YNNKEL come from the germline V gene (reference sequence). The CDR3 covers 13 residues. V was trimmed by 5 bases and J by 7 bases, leaving 14 bases between them. The CDR3 protein is CASSYRERVEAFF. The CDR3 coding sequence is TGTGCCAGCAGCTACAGGGAAAGGGTTGAAGCTTTCTTT.

This clone is a singleton in its sample. V gene TRBV7-9 combines with J gene TRBJ2-3; 7 bases map to TRBD2. The trim removed 1 base at V and 4 bases at J, leaving 8 bases unmatched. Germline CDR1 SEHNR, CDR2 FQNEAQ (reference sequence). The length of the CDR3 is 16 residues. DNA of the CDR3: TGTGCCAGCAGCTTAGAGCGGGGTAGTCTCGCAGATACGCAGTATTTT. This codes for CASSLERGSLADTQYF.